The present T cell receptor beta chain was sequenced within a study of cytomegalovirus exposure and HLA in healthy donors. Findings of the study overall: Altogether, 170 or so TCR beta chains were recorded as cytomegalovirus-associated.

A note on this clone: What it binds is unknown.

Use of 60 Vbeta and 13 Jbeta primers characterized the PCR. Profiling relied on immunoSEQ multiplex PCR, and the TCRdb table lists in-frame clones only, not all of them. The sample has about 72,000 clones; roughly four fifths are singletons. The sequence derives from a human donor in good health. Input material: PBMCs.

The CDR3 DNA is TGCGCCAGCAGGATACAGGGGTCCACAGATACGCAGTATTTT. This codes for CASRIQGSTDTQYF. The chain recombines TRBV5-1 with TRBJ2-3, with 7 bases aligning to TRBD1. There are 14 residues in the CDR3. After removal of 5 bases from V and 2 bases from J, the junction contained 5 bases not matched to a gene. Germline V gene data show CDR1 as SGHRS and CDR2 as YFSETQ.